The 26 T cell receptor beta chains below were found in one sample sequenced in a study of cytomegalovirus exposure and HLA in healthy donors. This PCR relied on a set of 60 Vbeta primers and 13 Jbeta primers. The method was immunoSEQ multiplex PCR; TCRdb's version includes in-frame clones alone and lacks a portion of them. This sample contains under 200,000 clones. The source material was PBMCs. The receptors were sampled from a man younger than 40 in good health and CMV-seronegative.

The V and J genes are TRBV4-1 and TRBJ1-5; unclear D gene. The CDR3 is 16 amino acids. The V and J ends lost 0 bases and 3 bases respectively, with 12 bases between them. Germline values: CDR1 MGHRA, CDR2 YSYEKL. CDR3 sequence (DNA): TGCGCCAGCAGCCAAGATATATCAGGAATCAATCAGCCCCAGCATTTT. Protein product: CASSQDISGINQPQHF.

This rearrangement joins TRBV28 to TRBJ2-3, with 9 positions matching TRBD2. CDR3 size: 15 residues. Trimming took 6 bases from V and 4 from J; bases not matched to a gene: 8. Germline assignment: CDR1 MDHEN and CDR2 SYDVKM. In DNA, the CDR3 is TGTGCCAGCAGGAAAAGCGGGAGGTGGTCAGATACGCAGTATTTT. The encoded protein is CASRKSGRWSDTQYF.

CDR3 loop: CASRHRTSGEAGELFF. DNA of the CDR3: TGTGCCAGCAGACATAGGACTAGCGGGGAGGCCGGGGAGCTGTTTTTT. The chain uses TRBV27 and TRBJ2-2; 12 positions match TRBD2. Germline V gene lookup returns CDR1 MNHEY and CDR2 SMNVEV (reference sequence). The ends lost 6 bases at V and 6 bases at J; junction bases unmatched: 8. The CDR3 runs 16 residues.

The chain recombines TRBV10-3 with TRBJ1-5, with TRBD1 identical over 10 bases. V lost 6 bases to trimming and J lost 4 bases; unmatched junction nucleotides: 3. The CDR3 length is 14 residues. In germline, CDR1 is ENHRY, CDR2 SYGVKD. Written as DNA, the CDR3 is TGTGCCATCAGCAGACAGGGGGCAAATCAGCCCCAGCATTTT. Its translation: CAISRQGANQPQHF.

The chain uses TRBV6-6 and TRBJ2-5, with TRBD2 matching over 7 bases. Judging by the DNA end, TRBJ2-7 fits better; the J call may be wrong. The CDR3 consists of 16 residues. CDR1 MNHNY and CDR2 SVGAGI come from the germline V gene (reference sequence). CDR3 residues: CASRRTLSSGAGEQYF. The CDR3 DNA sequence: TGTGCCAGCAGACGTACTCTCTCTAGCGGCGCTGGCGAGCAGTACTTC.

This chain links TRBV30 with TRBJ2-7; TRBD2 matches 10 bases. With V trimmed by 3 bases and J by 3 bases, 8 bases remained unmatched. Germline CDR1 and CDR2: GTSNPN and SVGIG (reference sequence). CDR3 length equals 15 residues. The CDR3 protein is CAWRQAGGLFYEQYF. In DNA form, the CDR3 reads TGTGCCTGGAGGCAAGCGGGGGGGCTGTTCTACGAGCAGTACTTC.

The chain carries TRBV5-8 and TRBJ2-3, with 14 bases fitting TRBD2. The germline V gene encodes CDR1 SGHTS and CDR2 YDEGEE. CDR3 length: 16 amino acids. V lost 3 bases, J lost 4 bases, and 4 bases stayed unmatched. CDR3 residues: CASSYGTSGGSDTQYF. In nucleotides, the CDR3 is TGTGCCAGCAGCTACGGGACTAGCGGGGGTTCAGATACGCAGTATTTT.

This chain uses TRBV28 with TRBJ2-7, with D possibly TRBD2 on 6 matching bases. The CDR3 consists of 14 residues. V shed 5 bases and J shed 4 bases, with 15 bases lying between them. Germline CDR1 is MDHEN and CDR2 is SYDVKM. Written as DNA, the CDR3 is TGTGCCAGCAGTCCCACCGGGAGACAATACGAGCAGTACTTC. This translates into CASSPTGRQYEQYF.

The chain joins TRBV10-3 to TRBJ2-2, with a tentative D call TRBD2 (7 bases). V lost 6 bases and J lost 1, with 12 bases in between. The V gene's germline CDR1 is ENHRY and CDR2 SYGVKD. The CDR3 extends over 15 amino acids. Written as DNA, the CDR3 is TGTGCCATCAGCCTCGGGGGGCGGAACACCGGGGAGCTGTTTTTT. The encoded protein is CAISLGGRNTGELFF.

V and J are TRBV6-5 and TRBJ2-1; no reliable D call. This CDR3 comprises 13 residues. Trimming shortened V by 0 bases and J by 15 bases, and 15 bases separated the two germline ends. Germline values: CDR1 MNHEY, CDR2 SVGAGI. The CDR3 sequence is CASSYSFGVNPFF. The CDR3 coding sequence is TGTGCCAGCAGTTACTCGTTCGGAGTGAATCCGTTCTTC.

The gene calls are TRBV6-1 and TRBJ2-5; weak D call: TRBD2 (5 bases). V lost 5 bases and J 3 bases, leaving 10 bases between the germline ends. This CDR3 has 13 residues. In germline, CDR1 is MNHNS, CDR2 SASEGT. CDR3 in amino acids: CASSQEVEETQYF. The CDR3 nucleotides read TGTGCCAGCAGTCAGGAGGTGGAAGAGACCCAGTACTTC.

The chain has TRBV5-1 and TRBJ1-1; 9 bases line up with TRBD1. This CDR3 region has 15 residues. V gave up 0 bases and J gave up 4 bases; unmatched junction bases: 4. The germline gives CDR1 SGHRS, CDR2 YFSETQ. CDR3 loop: CASSLVGQGGTEAFF. CDR3 nucleotide sequence: TGCGCCAGCAGCTTGGTGGGACAGGGCGGCACTGAAGCTTTCTTT. Supplemented by reference TRBV5-1 and TRBJ1-1, the full variable domain reads KAGVTQTPRYLIKTRGQQVTLSCSPISGHRSVSWYQQTPGQGLQFLFEYFSETQRNKGNFPGRFSGRQFSNSRSEMNVSTLELGDSALYLCASSLVGQGGTEAFFGQGTRLTVV.

Comments on this clone: Other DNA sequences in this specimen translate into the identical CDR3. The V gene is TRBV5-1, the J gene TRBJ1-2; 8 bases agree with TRBD1. The CDR3 is 13 amino acids. The junction had 2 bases not matched to a gene; V was cut back by 4 bases and J by 3 bases. Germline CDR1 SGHRS, CDR2 YFSETQ. The CDR3 loop is CASSLGQDYGYTF. Written as DNA, the CDR3 is TGCGCCAGCAGCCTGGGACAGGACTATGGCTACACCTTC.

The gene calls are TRBV4-3 and TRBJ2-1, with 10 bases that match TRBD2. The CDR3 covers 16 residues. Germline loops: CDR1 LGHNA, CDR2 YSLEER. Trimming cost V 4 bases and J 0 bases; bases outside gene matches: 3. The CDR3 spells CASSRERGGSYNEQFF. The CDR3, as DNA: TGCGCCAGCAGCCGGGAGCGGGGGGGCTCCTACAATGAGCAGTTCTTC.

The chain carries TRBV9 and TRBJ1-3, with TRBD1 identical over 9 bases. CDR1 and CDR2 (germline): SGDLS, YYNGEE. The CDR3 spans 14 residues. J gave up 8 bases and V 3 bases, and 6 bases lay outside the gene matches. CDR3 sequence: CASSAGTGLHTIYF. The CDR3 region has the DNA TGTGCCAGCAGCGCCGGGACAGGGTTACACACCATATATTTT. The variable domain in full, with the rest retrieved from reference TRBV9 and TRBJ1-3, is DSGVTQTPKHLITATGQRVTLRCSPRSGDLSVYWYQQSLDQGLQFLIQYYNGEERAKGNILERFSAQQFPDLHSELNLSSLELGDSALYFCASSAGTGLHTIYFGEGSWLTVV.

The chain recombines TRBV30 with TRBJ2-5, with 8 bases aligning to TRBD2. Germline V gene lookup returns CDR1 GTSNPN and CDR2 SVGIG (reference sequence). The trim removed 3 bases at V and 5 bases at J, leaving 14 bases unmatched. There are 16 residues in the CDR3. Written as DNA, the CDR3 is TGTGCCTGGAGGGGGGACCGCATGGGACTAGGGGAGACCCAGTACTTC. Translation gives CAWRGDRMGLGETQYF.

CDR3 protein: CASSMGQSTDTQYF. Written as DNA, the CDR3 is TGCGCCAGCAGTATGGGACAGAGCACAGATACGCAGTATTTT. The chain uses TRBV5-1 and TRBJ2-3, with 7 bases matching TRBD1. V was clipped by 5 bases and J by 0 bases; unmatched bases: 3. This CDR3 has 14 amino acids. CDR1 is SGHRS, CDR2 YFSETQ, per germline.

The chain is built from TRBV19 and TRBJ1-1; 9 bases line up with TRBD1. J lost 4 bases, V lost 3 bases, and 9 bases had no gene match. The CDR3 runs 16 residues. CDR1 and CDR2 from the germline V gene are LNHDA and SQIVND (reference sequence). CDR3 protein: CASSIPGTGRSTEAFF. In DNA form, the CDR3 reads TGTGCCAGTAGTATCCCGGGGACAGGGAGATCCACTGAAGCTTTCTTT. The variable domain in full, completed from reference TRBV19 and TRBJ1-1, reads DGGITQSPKYLFRKEGQNVTLSCEQNLNHDAMYWYRQDPGQGLRLIYYSQIVNDFQKGDIAEGYSVSREKKESFPLTVTSAQKNPTAFYLCASSIPGTGRSTEAFFGQGTRLTVV.

The chain combines TRBV27 with TRBJ1-1; D is perhaps TRBD1 (5 bases). Trimming stripped 4 bases from V and 2 bases from J, with 11 bases between. The CDR3 has 14 amino acids. The germline V gene has CDR1 MNHEY and CDR2 SMNVEV (reference sequence). The DNA of the CDR3 is TGTGCCAGCAGTTGGGGGGGGGTAAACACTGAAGCTTTCTTT. The encoded protein is CASSWGGVNTEAFF.

The rearrangement joins TRBV5-6 to TRBJ1-6; D might be TRBD1 (5 bases). The germline gives CDR1 SGHDT, CDR2 YYEEEE. The CDR3 covers 12 residues. Trimming pared 2 bases from V and 8 bases from J, leaving 5 bases between. The CDR3 is CASSFRDSPLHF. DNA for the CDR3: TGTGCCAGCAGCTTCAGGGATTCACCCCTCCACTTT.

This chain links TRBV19 with TRBJ1-1, with 8 bases matching TRBD1. CDR3 length: 15 amino acids. With V trimmed by 0 bases and J by 3 bases, 3 bases remained unmatched. The germline V gene encodes CDR1 LNHDA and CDR2 SQIVND (reference sequence). CDR3 in DNA: TGTGCCAGTAGTATAGATTACAGGGGGGACACTGAAGCTTTCTTT. It yields the protein CASSIDYRGDTEAFF.

V and J are TRBV5-1 and TRBJ1-1, with TRBD1 matching over 8 bases. Per germline, CDR1 SGHRS and CDR2 YFSETQ. The CDR3 sequence is 15 residues long. The V segment lost 0 bases and the J segment 1 base; nucleotides outside the gene matches: 2. The CDR3 loop is CASSLAGQGNTEAFF. DNA for the CDR3: TGCGCCAGCAGCTTGGCCGGACAGGGGAACACTGAAGCTTTCTTT.

The chain recombines TRBV6-5 with TRBJ2-3; D not certain. CDR1 is MNHEY, CDR2 SVGAGI, per germline. CDR3 length: 13 residues. Trimming took 6 bases from V and 5 from J, leaving 12 bases between them. CDR3 loop: CASSSHSGDTQYF. CDR3 DNA sequence: TGTGCCAGCAGCTCCCATTCCGGAGATACGCAGTATTTT.

The chain carries TRBV10-3 and TRBJ1-4; D is unresolved. Per germline, CDR1 ENHRY and CDR2 SYGVKD. Trimming shortened V by 6 bases and J by 8 bases, and 13 bases separated the two germline ends. This CDR3 has 13 residues. The CDR3 loop reads CAIRAVEEEKLFF. Written as DNA, the CDR3 is TGTGCCATCAGAGCGGTGGAGGAGGAAAAACTGTTTTTT.

This sequence joins TRBV11-2 and TRBJ2-4; a weak D match, TRBD1 (6 bases). Germline CDR1 and CDR2: SGHAT and FQNNGV. The CDR3 spans 17 residues. Deletions cut 5 bases from V and 8 bases from J, with 25 bases between. CDR3 DNA: TGTGCCAGCAGCACTAACCGGGACATCCTACCTTTGGACATTCAGTACTTC. Amino acids: CASSTNRDILPLDIQYF.

The chain carries TRBV9 and TRBJ2-7; 9 bases are a match to TRBD2. With 4 bases clipped from V and 2 bases from J, the junction kept 7 bases outside the gene matches. The CDR3 runs 15 residues. Germline CDR1 SGDLS, CDR2 YYNGEE. The CDR3 spells CASSLGRGGPYEQYF. Written as DNA, the CDR3 is TGTGCCAGCAGCCTCGGGCGGGGGGGCCCCTACGAGCAGTACTTC.